This section outlines one T cell receptor beta chain sequence together with its context. Its cognate antigen is unknown. From the reads, TCRdb called clonotypes with MiXCR, one entry per CDR3 protein. The sample has hundreds of thousands of distinct CDR3 sequences; about 30% are singletons. This CDR3 spans 14 amino acids. The germline CDR1 and CDR2 sequences are MNHEY and SVGEGT. V dropped 6 bases and J dropped 1 base, with 12 bases sitting between them. This entry is derived from a study of T cell repertoires in cytomegalovirus infection. About the research overall: Both recently identified HLA-C-restricted and well-studied HLA-B-restricted CMV epitopes were used in the study.

The sequence derives from a human donor in good health (CMV status not recorded). Some clones in this sample may be carry-over from other donors' samples. V and J are TRBV6-2 or TRBV6-3 and TRBJ1-1, with D tentatively TRBD1 (5 bases). The material was cultured CD8+ T cells from PBMCs, obtained from culture after CMV antigen stimulation. CDR3 sequence reads: CASRQRGENTEAFF. The CDR3 DNA reads TGTGCCAGCAGACAGAGGGGAGAGAACACTGAAGCTTTCTTT.